These 25 T cell receptor beta chains came from one sample sequenced in a study of T cell responses to AZD1222 COVID-19 vaccine. Sequenced by immunoSEQ multiplex PCR; TCRdb stores in-frame clones only, minus some. This table has 84,000 or so clones, 90% appearing once. Sequenced material: peripheral blood, taken on day 0 of AZD1222 vaccination. These receptor sequences come from an adult in good health.

The chain uses TRBV15 and TRBJ1-4; D remains unclear. This CDR3 is built from 13 residues. V was trimmed by 6 bases and J by 8 bases, leaving 13 bases between them. Germline assignment: CDR1 LNHNV and CDR2 YYDKDF (reference sequence). The CDR3 DNA follows: TGTGCCACCAGGCGAGGCGATGGGGAAAAACTGTTTTTT. Protein product: CATRRGDGEKLFF.

The chain joins TRBV5-1 to TRBJ1-2; 7 nucleotides match TRBD1. The V and J ends lost 3 bases and 4 bases, in that order; junction bases with no gene match: 12. This CDR3 contains 16 residues. CDR1 is SGHRS, CDR2 YFSETQ, per germline. The CDR3 DNA is TGCGCCAGCAGCTCCCGGATAAGTACAGGGGCCTATGGCTACACCTTC. It is translated as CASSSRISTGAYGYTF. Together with reference TRBV5-1 and TRBJ1-2, the CDR3 gives the full variable domain: KAGVTQTPRYLIKTRGQQVTLSCSPISGHRSVSWYQQTPGQGLQFLFEYFSETQRNKGNFPGRFSGRQFSNSRSEMNVSTLELGDSALYLCASSSRISTGAYGYTFGSGTRLTVV.

The chain recombines TRBV13 with TRBJ1-1, with TRBD1 identical over 7 bases. The junction had 13 bases not matched to a gene; V was cut back by 4 bases and J by 8 bases. Germline V gives CDR1 PRHDT, CDR2 FYEKMQ (reference sequence). This CDR3 region has 15 residues. CDR3 sequence (DNA): TGTGCCAGCAGCTCCCCCGAGACAGGGTCGGTCGAAGCTTTCTTT. It translates to CASSSPETGSVEAFF. Based on the CDR3 plus reference TRBV13 and TRBJ1-1, the full variable domain is AAGVIQSPRHLIKEKRETATLKCYPIPRHDTVYWYQQGPGQDPQFLISFYEKMQSDKGSIPDRFSAQQFSDYHSELNMSSLELGDSALYFCASSSPETGSVEAFFGQGTRLTVV.

Regarding this clone: Its ends do not fully match the called genes, so a read error is possible. The chain couples TRBV2 to TRBJ1-6; possibly TRBD1 for D (6 bases). Germline-derived CDR1 and CDR2 are SNHLY and FYNNEI. This CDR3 has 11 amino acids. CDR3 loop: CASSEGLQGMF. CDR3 nucleotides: TGTGCCAGCAGTGAGGGTTTGCAGGGGATGTTT.

The CDR3 bases are TGTGCCTGGAGTCTGCGTGGATTTAGCAATCAGCCCCAGCATTTT. Its translation is CAWSLRGFSNQPQHF. The rearrangement joins TRBV30 to TRBJ1-5; D unresolved. The germline V gene encodes CDR1 GTSNPN and CDR2 SVGIG (reference sequence). V was cut by 2 bases and J by 0 bases, with 11 bases left in between. The CDR3 spans 15 residues. The entire variable domain, with the rest obtained from reference TRBV30 and TRBJ1-5, is as follows: SQTIHQWPATLVQPVGSPLSLECTVEGTSNPNLYWYRQAAGRGLQLLFYSVGIGQISSEVPQNLSASRPQDRQFILSSKKLLLSDSGFYLCAWSLRGFSNQPQHFGDGTRLSIL.

The chain carries TRBV27 and TRBJ1-2; D is unclear. This CDR3 comprises 15 residues. Germline V lookup: CDR1 MNHEY, CDR2 SMNVEV (reference sequence). The V gene lost 0 bases and the J gene lost 8 bases, with 16 bases spanning the gap. CDR3 sequence (DNA): TGTGCCAGCAGTTTATCGAACACCCTAGATCGGGGCTACACCTTC. This translates into CASSLSNTLDRGYTF.

The chain employs TRBV10-1 and TRBJ1-1; D ambiguous. This CDR3 is 12 amino acids long. CDR1 WNHNN and CDR2 SYGVQD come from the germline V gene (reference sequence). V lost 2 bases, J lost 11 bases, and 12 bases lay in between. This chain's CDR3 is CASSEQEAGAFF. In DNA, the CDR3 is TGCGCCAGCAGTGAGCAGGAGGCCGGGGCTTTCTTT.

The chain carries TRBV14 and TRBJ1-3; D unresolved. Germline V CDR1 and CDR2: SGHDN, FVKESK. The CDR3 spans 14 residues. Trimming pared 2 bases from V and 5 bases from J, leaving 10 bases between. The CDR3 nucleotides are TGTGCCAGCAGCCAAACCGGGATACGAAACACCATATATTTT. Protein: CASSQTGIRNTIYF.

The rearrangement uses TRBV5-1 and TRBJ1-3; possible D gene TRBD1, 5 bases. Germline V gene sequence: CDR1 SGHRS, CDR2 YFSETQ. The CDR3 spans 16 residues. Trimming pared 4 bases from V and 2 bases from J, leaving 16 bases between. The CDR3 protein is CASSPSSSTAGNTIYF. DNA for the CDR3: TGCGCCAGCAGCCCTAGTTCCTCGACAGCTGGAAACACCATATATTTT.

The chain couples TRBV5-1 to TRBJ1-4; D not resolved. The V end was cut by 0 bases, the J end by 8 bases, with 8 bases between. The CDR3 runs to 13 residues. Germline-derived CDR1 and CDR2 are SGHRS and YFSETQ. Here the CDR3 reads CASSLGLAEKLFF. CDR3 sequence (DNA): TGCGCCAGCAGCTTGGGGCTGGCGGAAAAACTGTTTTTT.

This sequence joins TRBV19 and TRBJ1-1; D gene ambiguous. Trimming cost V 5 bases and J 4 bases, with 11 bases left between them. The germline V gene encodes CDR1 LNHDA and CDR2 SQIVND (reference sequence). CDR3 length: 13 amino acids. CDR3 region: CASSHEGSTEAFF. CDR3 DNA sequence: TGTGCCAGTAGTCACGAAGGGTCCACTGAAGCTTTCTTT.

In its sample, this clone was seen a few times. The J gene is TRBJ1-5, the V gene TRBV19, with no clear D. The CDR3 runs to 14 residues. Between the trimmed V and J ends, which lost 0 bases and 9 bases, there was a span of 12 bases. Germline assignment: CDR1 LNHDA and CDR2 SQIVND (reference sequence). DNA of the CDR3: TGTGCCAGTAGTATAGATAGAGGAGGAAGGCCCCAGCATTTT. It translates to CASSIDRGGRPQHF.

In the case of this clone: A read error is likely, as this CDR3 ends without the conserved phenylalanine or tryptophan. It is unclear where the CDR3 begins or ends on the DNA, so no DNA is shown, and the CDR3 is as TCRdb lists it. The chain couples TRBV11-2 to TRBJ1-1; the table names TRBD1, a call not compared with the DNA. Per germline, CDR1 SGHAT and CDR2 FQNNGV. Counting both end residues, the CDR3 totals 11 amino acids. The CDR3: CASSAGQARSL.

CDR3 DNA: TGTGCCTGGGGCCGGGACAGGCCCTATGGCTACACCTTC. Translation gives CAWGRDRPYGYTF. J is TRBJ1-2 and V is TRBV30; 8 positions agree with TRBD1. Per germline, CDR1 GTSNPN and CDR2 SVGIG (reference sequence). The CDR3 consists of 13 residues. V dropped 5 bases and J dropped 4; count of bases not matched to a gene: 6.

The chain combines TRBV28 with TRBJ1-2; possibly TRBD1 for D (6 bases). Per germline, CDR1 MDHEN and CDR2 SYDVKM. Trimming removed 2 bases at V and 0 bases at J, with 13 bases between. The CDR3 extends over 16 amino acids. The CDR3 nucleotides read TGTGCCAGCAGTTTAAACCAACAGGGCCCTAACTATGGCTACACCTTC. Translation gives CASSLNQQGPNYGYTF.

The CDR3 DNA is TGTGCCAGCAGGTGGACAGGGGATAGTGAGCCCCAGCATTTT. It encodes CASRWTGDSEPQHF. V usage is TRBV28 and J usage is TRBJ1-5, with 9 bases matching TRBD1. The CDR3 runs 14 residues. V shed 6 bases and J 8 bases; nucleotides not matched to a gene: 8. CDR1 MDHEN and CDR2 SYDVKM come from the germline V gene.

The CDR3 sequence: CASSLNGASEAFF. The CDR3 DNA is TGTGCCAGCAGCTTAAATGGGGCGTCTGAAGCTTTCTTT. The chain employs TRBV7-3 and TRBJ1-1; D is possibly TRBD1 (5 bases). V lost 1 base and J lost 6, with 9 bases in between. This CDR3 is 13 amino acids long. Germline assignment: CDR1 SGHTA and CDR2 FQGTGA.

For the CDR3, the DNA is TGTGCCAGCAGCTTAACCCCTAGCCGCTCGGTTGATGGAAACACCATATATTTT. Its protein is CASSLTPSRSVDGNTIYF. The chain links TRBV7-9 to TRBJ1-3; D remains unclear. The CDR3 has 18 amino acids. V lost 2 bases to trimming and J lost 3 bases, with 20 bases between them. Germline-derived CDR1 and CDR2 are SEHNR and FQNEAQ (reference sequence). The full variable domain, its missing parts supplied by reference TRBV7-9 and TRBJ1-3, is DTGVSQNPRHKITKRGQNVTFRCDPISEHNRLYWYRQTLGQGPEFLTYFQNEAQLEKSRLLSDRFSAERPKGSFSTLEIQRTEQGDSAMYLCASSLTPSRSVDGNTIYFGEGSWLTVV.

V and J are TRBV27 and TRBJ1-2; D is perhaps TRBD1 (5 bases). The CDR3 is made up of 13 amino acids. In germline, CDR1 is MNHEY, CDR2 SMNVEV (reference sequence). Trimming took off 4 bases at V and 4 bases at J, with 10 bases between the two ends. The CDR3 region is CASSSLGVYGYTF. In DNA form, the CDR3 reads TGTGCCAGCAGTTCTCTAGGGGTCTATGGCTACACCTTC.

V gene TRBV28 combines with J gene TRBJ1-5; TRBD1 matches at 10 bases. The V gene end was trimmed by 10 bases and the J gene end by 6 bases; junction bases not matched to a gene: 9. Germline V CDR1 and CDR2: MDHEN, SYDVKM. The CDR3 is 14 amino acids. The CDR3 DNA reads TGTGCCACCCGCGGTGGACAGGGGGGTCAGCCCCAGCATTTT. Translated: CATRGGQGGQPQHF.

This chain uses TRBV28 with TRBJ1-3; tentatively, D is TRBD1 (5 bases). The CDR3 is made up of 17 amino acids. V gave up 3 bases and J gave up 2 bases, with 17 bases separating them. Germline loops: CDR1 MDHEN, CDR2 SYDVKM. CDR3 in amino acids: CASSFLPGRKAGNTIYF. CDR3 DNA sequence: TGTGCCAGCAGTTTCCTGCCAGGGAGGAAGGCTGGAAACACCATATATTTT.

The chain joins TRBV6-6 to TRBJ1-5, with TRBD1 matching over 7 bases. The CDR3 extends over 15 amino acids. Germline V gene lookup returns CDR1 MNHNY and CDR2 SVGAGI (reference sequence). Losses at the gene ends were 3 bases for V and 7 bases for J; bases not matched to a gene: 9. CDR3 sequence: CASSYTGAVDQPQHF. In DNA, the CDR3 is TGTGCCAGCAGTTATACAGGGGCTGTGGACCAGCCCCAGCATTTT.

V usage is TRBV7-3 and J usage is TRBJ2-5, with D possibly TRBD1 on 5 matching bases. The germline gives CDR1 SGHTA, CDR2 FQGTGA. Trimming removed 9 bases from V and 1 base from J, with 12 bases in between. This CDR3 contains 13 residues. The DNA for the CDR3 is TGTGCCAGTGCCCAGGGCGCCCAAGAGACCCAGTACTTC. It encodes CASAQGAQETQYF.

V gene TRBV30 combines with J gene TRBJ2-1, with D tentatively TRBD2 (6 bases). V lost 1 base and J lost 2, with 15 bases in between. The CDR3 has 16 residues. CDR1 is GTSNPN and CDR2 is SVGIG in the germline V gene (reference sequence). CDR3 loop: CAWSGMEGRTYNEQFF. DNA of the CDR3: TGTGCCTGGAGTGGAATGGAGGGCCGGACCTACAATGAGCAGTTCTTC.

This clone was seen more than once but under ten times. The J gene is TRBJ1-1, the V gene TRBV5-4, with TRBD1 as a possible D gene (5 bases). CDR1 and CDR2 from the germline V gene are SGHNT and YYREEE (reference sequence). The V end lost 7 bases, the J end lost 7 bases, and 20 bases lay between the germline ends. CDR3 length equals 14 residues. The CDR3 coding sequence is TGTGCCAGCGCCAGATTGGACAATCAACTTGAAGCTTTCTTT. Amino acids: CASARLDNQLEAFF.